A single sample gave rise to the 8 T cell receptor beta chains below, sequenced in a study of CXCR3-negative and CXCR3-positive naive CD8 T cells (dated by TCRdb to between 2019 and 2020). General study outcomes and caveats: Compared with CXCR3-negative naive cells, CXCR3-positive naive cells had TRB CDR3s with higher hydrophobicity (lower Kidera factor 4), lower energy, and higher strength and volume indices.

No antigens are known for them. For sequencing, a NextSeq 550 was employed. The Human TCR Profiling Kit (MiLaboratory) was used to prepare UMI-labeled 5' RACE TRB cDNA libraries. Based on TCRdb reprocessing of the reads, there is one entry per CDR3 protein sequence, and DNA is missing. The table kept for this sample lists approximately 89,000 distinct CDR3 sequences. The ten most abundant clones make up around 0.51% of the sample. The sample consisted of naive CXCR3+ CD8+ T cells from blood. The label giving this sample's cell subset or site can be read as: CD45RO-CCR7+CD27+CD95- naive CD8+ T cells expressing CXCR3 (TNR3+). Every receptor here comes from a human donor in good health. Some clones in this sample may be carry-over from other donors' samples.

V usage is TRBV29-1 and J usage is TRBJ1-1. This CDR3 has 15 amino acids. Germline V gene lookup returns CDR1 SQVTM and CDR2 ANQGSEA. The CDR3 region is CSVEDHRGTNTEAFF.

The chain has TRBV20-1 and TRBJ2-7. CDR3 size: 14 residues. CDR1 is DFQATT, CDR2 SNEGSKA, per germline (reference sequence). CDR3 amino acids: CSARDRMGQSEQYF.

The gene calls are TRBV4-1 and TRBJ1-5. From germline, CDR1 is MGHRA and CDR2 YSYEKL. The CDR3 extends over 16 amino acids. The CDR3 spells CASSQATGTPNQPQHF.

The chain joins TRBV28 to TRBJ2-5; the TCRdb D gene call, TRBD2, has no DNA to confirm it. Germline assignment: CDR1 MDHEN and CDR2 SYDVKM. The CDR3 contains 15 residues. The CDR3 protein is CASSPGTSGQETQYF.

The rearrangement uses TRBV28 and TRBJ2-5; TCRdb reports TRBD1, a call that lacks DNA to check it against. Germline values: CDR1 MDHEN, CDR2 SYDVKM. CDR3 length: 14 amino acids. The CDR3 is CASRASDSQETQYF.

This sequence joins TRBV28 and TRBJ2-2; without DNA, the TCRdb call of TRBD1 cannot be checked. CDR1 and CDR2 from the germline V gene are MDHEN and SYDVKM. The CDR3 totals 16 residues. The CDR3 here is CASSLPGQTNTGELFF.

The chain couples TRBV4-1 to TRBJ2-7; the D gene TCRdb calls, TRBD1, cannot be checked with no DNA. Germline CDR1 is MGHRA and CDR2 is YSYEKL. This CDR3 has 13 residues. Here the CDR3 reads CASSQETGSEQYF.

The rearrangement links TRBV3-1 to TRBJ2-4. CDR1 and CDR2 (germline): LGHDT, YNNKEL (reference sequence). The CDR3 has 16 residues. The CDR3 is CASSQDSGLAKNIQYF.